This T cell receptor (beta chain) was sequenced during a study of OX40 agonist ivuxolimab in advanced cancers. CDR3 length equals 13 residues. Germline-derived CDR1 and CDR2 are SEHNR and FQNEAQ (reference sequence). V was shortened by 5 bases and J by 4 bases, with 11 bases between the two germline ends. Method: immunoSEQ multiplex PCR; TCRdb's copy keeps in-frame clones and lacks some. The sample consists of approximately 77,000 clones, about four fifths of them appearing once. By share, this clone counts as medium-sized. The chain links TRBV7-9 to TRBJ1-2, with unresolved D. Sequencing was performed on CD4+ or CD8+ T cells sorted from blood, taken in a trial of the OX40 agonist ivuxolimab. This TCR derives from an adult with an advanced solid tumor such as melanoma, head and neck, liver or kidney cancer. The CDR3 bases are TGTGCCAGCAGCCTCGGCGGATCCTATGGCTACACCTTC. Amino acids: CASSLGGSYGYTF.